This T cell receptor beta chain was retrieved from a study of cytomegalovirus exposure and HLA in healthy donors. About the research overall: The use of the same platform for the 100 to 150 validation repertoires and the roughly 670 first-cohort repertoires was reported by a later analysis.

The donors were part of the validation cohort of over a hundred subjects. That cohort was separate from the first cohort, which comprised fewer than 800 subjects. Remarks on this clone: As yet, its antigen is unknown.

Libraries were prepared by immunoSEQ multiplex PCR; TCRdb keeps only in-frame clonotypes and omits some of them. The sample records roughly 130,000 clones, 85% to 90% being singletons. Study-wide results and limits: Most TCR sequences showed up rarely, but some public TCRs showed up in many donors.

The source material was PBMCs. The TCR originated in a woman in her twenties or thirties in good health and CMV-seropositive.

This CDR3 is CASSYGPGTISYEQYF. CDR3 nucleotides: TGTGCCAGCAGTTACGGTCCCGGGACTATATCCTACGAGCAGTACTTC. The chain couples TRBV6-5 to TRBJ2-7, with 7 bases matching TRBD2. V trimming: 2 bases; J trimming: 1 base; junction bases outside the gene matches: 8. This CDR3 spans 16 amino acids. Germline-derived CDR1 and CDR2 are MNHEY and SVGAGI.